The source of this T cell receptor beta chain is a study of CXCR3-negative and CXCR3-positive naive CD8 T cells. Each TRB cDNA library was prepared by 5' RACE (with UMI labels). TCRdb reprocessed the 5' RACE reads, keeping one entry per CDR3 protein, no DNA. This table holds tens of thousands of distinct CDR3 sequences. A word on this clonotype: Its specificity is unknown.

The study's findings and limits: Researchers reported similar TRBV-TRBJ usage in naive CXCR3-negative and CXCR3-positive cells, though memory differed. TRB CDR3 hydrophobicity was greater in CXCR3-positive naive cells than in CXCR3-negative naive cells.

CDR3 length equals 15 residues. Germline CDR1 and CDR2: SGDLS and YYNGEE. V gene TRBV9 combines with J gene TRBJ1-1. Sequences were obtained from naive CXCR3+ CD8+ T cells from blood. Subset: CD45RO-CCR7+CD27+CD95- naive CD8+ T cells expressing CXCR3 (TNR3+). This TCR was sampled from a human donor in good health. Some clones in this sample may be carry-over from other donors' samples. CDR3 loop: CASSGLQGGSTEAFF.